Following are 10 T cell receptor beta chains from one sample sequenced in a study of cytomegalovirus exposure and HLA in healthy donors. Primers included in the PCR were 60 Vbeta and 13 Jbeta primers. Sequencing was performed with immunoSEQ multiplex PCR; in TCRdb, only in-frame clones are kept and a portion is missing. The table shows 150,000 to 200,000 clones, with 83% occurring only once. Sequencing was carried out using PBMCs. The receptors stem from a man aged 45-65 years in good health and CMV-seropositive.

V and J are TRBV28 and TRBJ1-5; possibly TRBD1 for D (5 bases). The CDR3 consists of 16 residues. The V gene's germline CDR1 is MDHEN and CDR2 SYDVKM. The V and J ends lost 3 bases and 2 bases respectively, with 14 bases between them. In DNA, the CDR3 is TGTGCCAGCAGTTTTCTCGCTGGGGCGGGCAATCAGCCCCAGCATTTT. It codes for CASSFLAGAGNQPQHF.

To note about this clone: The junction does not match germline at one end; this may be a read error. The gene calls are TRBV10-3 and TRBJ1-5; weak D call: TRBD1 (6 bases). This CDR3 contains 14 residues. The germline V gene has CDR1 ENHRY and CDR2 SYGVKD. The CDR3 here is CATSGGGPNQPQHF. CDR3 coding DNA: TGTGCCACCAGTGGGGGGGGCCCCAATCAGCCCCAGCATTTT.

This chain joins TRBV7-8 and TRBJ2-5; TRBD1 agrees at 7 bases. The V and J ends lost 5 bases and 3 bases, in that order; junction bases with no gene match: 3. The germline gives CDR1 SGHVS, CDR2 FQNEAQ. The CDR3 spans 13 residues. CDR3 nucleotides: TGTGCCAGCAGCCGAGGGACAGAAGAGACCCAGTACTTC. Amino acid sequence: CASSRGTEETQYF.

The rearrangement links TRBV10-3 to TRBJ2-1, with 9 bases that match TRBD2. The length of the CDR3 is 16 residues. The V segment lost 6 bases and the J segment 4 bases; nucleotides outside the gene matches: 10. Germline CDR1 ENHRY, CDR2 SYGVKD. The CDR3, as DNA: TGTGCCATCAGCCCCAGGTCTAGCGGGAATTACAATGAGCAGTTCTTC. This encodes CAISPRSSGNYNEQFF.

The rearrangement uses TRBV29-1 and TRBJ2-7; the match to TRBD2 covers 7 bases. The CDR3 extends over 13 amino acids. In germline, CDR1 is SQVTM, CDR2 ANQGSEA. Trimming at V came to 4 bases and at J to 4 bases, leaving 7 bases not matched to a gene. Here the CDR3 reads CSVVSGVRYEQYF. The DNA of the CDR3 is TGCAGCGTTGTAAGCGGGGTGAGGTACGAGCAGTACTTC.

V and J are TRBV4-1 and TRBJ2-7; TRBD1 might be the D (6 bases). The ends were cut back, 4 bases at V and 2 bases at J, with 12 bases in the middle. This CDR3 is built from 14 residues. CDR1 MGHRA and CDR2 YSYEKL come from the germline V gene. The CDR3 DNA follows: TGCGCCAGCAGCCTCGGAACAGGGCCCTACGAGCAGTACTTC. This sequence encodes CASSLGTGPYEQYF.

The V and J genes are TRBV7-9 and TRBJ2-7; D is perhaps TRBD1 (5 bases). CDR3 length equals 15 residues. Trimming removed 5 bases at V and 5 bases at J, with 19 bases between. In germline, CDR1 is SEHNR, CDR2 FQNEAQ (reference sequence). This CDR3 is CASSTLSGMGDEQYF. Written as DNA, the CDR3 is TGTGCCAGCAGCACTCTCTCAGGGATGGGCGACGAGCAGTACTTC.

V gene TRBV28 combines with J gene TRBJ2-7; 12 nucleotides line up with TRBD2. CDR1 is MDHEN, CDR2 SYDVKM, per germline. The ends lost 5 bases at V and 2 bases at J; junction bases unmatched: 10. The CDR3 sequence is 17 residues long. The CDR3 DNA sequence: TGTGCCAGCAGTCCGCTTTCTAGCGGGAGGGCCCCCTACGAGCAGTACTTC. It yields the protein CASSPLSSGRAPYEQYF.

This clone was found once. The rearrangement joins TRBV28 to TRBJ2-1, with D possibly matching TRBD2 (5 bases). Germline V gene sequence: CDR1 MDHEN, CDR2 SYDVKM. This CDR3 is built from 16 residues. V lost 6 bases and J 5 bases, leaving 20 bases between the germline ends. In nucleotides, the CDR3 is TGTGCCAGCAGCCCCTGGGCGCGACTAACCCACAATGAGCAGTTCTTC. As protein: CASSPWARLTHNEQFF.

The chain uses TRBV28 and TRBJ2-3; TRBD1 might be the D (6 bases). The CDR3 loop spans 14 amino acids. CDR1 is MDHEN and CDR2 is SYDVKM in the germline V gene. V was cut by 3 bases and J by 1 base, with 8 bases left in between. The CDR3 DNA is TGTGCCAGCAGTTTGAACAGGGGCACAGATACGCAGTATTTT. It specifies CASSLNRGTDTQYF.